Only a few counts were recorded for the clone carrying this TCR beta chain. Its cognate antigen is unknown. The CDR3 is made up of 13 amino acids. Germline lookup yields CDR1 DFQATT and CDR2 SNEGSKA (reference sequence). TCRdb recomputed calls from the RT-PCR reads with MiXCR, one row per CDR3 protein. The top ten hold under 15% of the sample, which has about 520,000 distinct CDR3 sequences, less than 7.5% seen once. This entry belongs to a study of response to subunit inactivated influenza vaccine. General study findings and limits: New T cells are recruited in small numbers by each seasonal influenza vaccination, according to the authors' suggestion.

This TCR derives from a man between 50 and 69 years old who received an inactivated influenza vaccine. Sequenced material: PBMCs from blood, taken around 2 years after vaccination. This chain connects TRBV20-1 to TRBJ2-3, with 13 bases matching TRBD2. The CDR3 DNA reads as TGCAGGCCTACTAGCGGGGGGGCAGATACGCAGTATTTT. The encoded protein is CRPTSGGADTQYF.